This T cell receptor (beta chain) originates from a study of T cells in Graves' hyperthyroidism and ophthalmopathy (dated by TCRdb to about 2019). In the study overall: Peripheral blood samples were taken at initial diagnosis, before any treatment was given. According to the paper, TCR Vbeta CDR3 sequencing was carried out on about 140 peripheral blood samples, which came from fewer than 50 ophthalmopathy, 80 or so hyperthyroidism and about 17 progressor patients. The study also compared thyroid tissue and blood T-cell repertoires from more than five Graves' hyperthyroidism patients. The 75 to 100 discovery patients were divided at random into training and test sets in a 7:3 ratio. Following sampling, methimazole starting at 30 mg daily was given to hyperthyroidism patients, and high-dose intravenous methylprednisolone was given to ophthalmopathy patients. A discovery cohort of about a hundred patients, about 43 with Graves' ophthalmopathy and about 60 with stable Graves' hyperthyroidism, was used to find distinguishing TCR V-J signatures. An independent validation cohort of under 20 hyperthyroidism patients and approximately 15 patients who later progressed to ophthalmopathy tested prospective prediction of ophthalmopathy.

This clonotype was observed many times. No cognate antigen has been identified for it. Per-base qualities were not stored, and no clone one base away is much larger. TCR beta CDR3 regions were amplified from RNA transcripts. The TCR CDR3 was subjected to a first round of RT-PCR using the HTBI primer set and the Qiagen OneStep RT-PCR kit. Libraries were constructed in a second round of multiplex PCR, after which size selection and purification were carried out. The libraries were sequenced on an Illumina HiSeq2000 using paired-end 100 bp reads. The original methods were these. SOAPnuke was used to process the raw data, removing reads that contained adapters or uncalled bases, had a mean Phred below 15, or lacked an exact match to the constant primer or identifier. High-quality paired reads were merged with COPE v1.2.5, and unique nucleotide sequences were defined as clonotypes. MiTCR v1.1 was used to align clonotypes to the IMGT TRBV, TRBD and TRBJ reference segments. The analysis was restricted to V-J combinations with a frequency above 0.0001, which together covered about 99% of the repertoires. A TCS score was defined as the ratio of F50 (clonal expansion) to E x V (chaos), with BLOSUM62-based TCRdist applied between CDR3 peptides within each V-J. Welch's t-statistics and random forest reduced 514 V-J features to about 13, which were used in a naive Bayes classifier (R e1071). TCRdb passed the public sequencing reads through fastp at Q25 and MiXCR, retaining productive beta sequences. Identical CDR3 protein sequences are pooled into one entry, listed with their most common genes and DNA. TCRdb's processing, not the authors', yielded these V and J calls. This sample lists more than 450,000 distinct CDR3 sequences; about 14% were detected once. About 15% of the sample is taken by the ten largest.

Stable Graves' hyperthyroidism was defined as no progression to ophthalmopathy during 18 months of follow-up. The hyperthyroidism patients were between 18 and 65 years old and newly diagnosed, with a disease duration of less than 2 months. The study excluded patients with uncontrolled infections, other autoimmune diseases, pregnancy or lactation. Diagnoses relied on clinical symptoms, serum thyroxine and TRAb, thyroid ultrasound and orbital computed tomography. Ficoll-Paque density gradient centrifugation was used to isolate PBMCs from 9.5 to 10 ml of fresh peripheral blood. Trizol reagent was used to extract total RNA, and RNA quality was then checked on an Agilent 2100 Bioanalyzer. Points the paper makes about the study in general: Sample size was not statistically predetermined, and blinding of investigators to group allocation was not performed. Ophthalmopathy was separated from stable hyperthyroidism by a 13 V-J signature model, with around 90% sensitivity and 81% to 82% specificity obtained in cross-validation and 80%/75% obtained in testing. In validation, the model predicted progression to ophthalmopathy a median of roughly 6.2 months before onset, with around 70% sensitivity and just under 75% specificity. Most expanded thyroid clonotypes (frequency above 0.001) were also detected in blood, suggesting blood repertoires may reflect thyroid immune responses.

CDR1 and CDR2 (SNHLY, FYNNEI) derive from the germline V gene. The CDR3 numbers 17 residues from cysteine through phenylalanine. Here the CDR3 DNA is all that survives: 51 bases in frame from base 1. V ends up 8 bases short and J 3 bases short, with an unmatched junction base count of 14. This TCR was sampled from a middle-aged woman with Graves' hyperthyroidism. Recombination connected TRBV2 to TRBJ2-3; 10 junctional bases match TRBD1. What was sequenced was blood. The CDR3: CASFAELRDRGTDTQYF. The DNA reads as follows: TGTGCCAGCTTCGCAGAGCTCCGGGACAGGGGTACAGATACGCAGTATTTT.